A single sample is the source of the 21 T cell receptor beta chains below, sequenced in a study of cytomegalovirus exposure and HLA in healthy donors (dated by TCRdb to 2017 to 2019). Library creation used the immunoSEQ multiplex PCR assay. TCRdb's version of the immuneACCESS table is confined to in-frame rearrangements and falls short of the full clone set. An unresolved V gene accounts for under half of the shortfall where checked; the remainder is of unknown origin. In this sample the table shows some 240,000 clones, approximately 84% of which occur a single time. In total, the top ten clones hold roughly 1.2% of the sample. Specimen: PBMCs. All receptors derive from a woman in her thirties in good health and CMV-seropositive.

The chain is built from TRBV9 and TRBJ2-1; D gene ambiguous. V was clipped by 2 bases and J by 3 bases, with 12 bases between them. This CDR3 comprises 15 residues. The germline gives CDR1 SGDLS, CDR2 YYNGEE. CDR3 nucleotides: TGTGCCAGCAGCGTGCTAATTGAAAACTACAATGAGCAGTTCTTC. Translation gives CASSVLIENYNEQFF.

V gene TRBV19 combines with J gene TRBJ2-5; the D gene is possibly TRBD2 (6 bases). CDR1 LNHDA and CDR2 SQIVND come from the germline V gene (reference sequence). V lost 3 bases and J 4 bases, leaving 15 bases between the germline ends. CDR3 length equals 15 residues. The CDR3 loop is CASSIYTGAGETQYF. CDR3 in DNA: TGTGCCAGTAGTATTTATACGGGAGCGGGAGAGACCCAGTACTTC.

This clone has just one count. This chain joins TRBV30 and TRBJ1-3; 9 bases are shared with TRBD1. Germline values: CDR1 GTSNPN, CDR2 SVGIG (reference sequence). The ends lost 0 bases at V and 1 base at J; junction bases unmatched: 7. The CDR3 contains 17 residues. CDR3: CAWSVWTGTGSGNTIYF. The DNA of the CDR3 is TGTGCCTGGAGTGTATGGACCGGGACAGGGTCTGGAAACACCATATATTTT. Full variable domain (rest looked up from reference TRBV30 and TRBJ1-3): SQTIHQWPATLVQPVGSPLSLECTVEGTSNPNLYWYRQAAGRGLQLLFYSVGIGQISSEVPQNLSASRPQDRQFILSSKKLLLSDSGFYLCAWSVWTGTGSGNTIYFGEGSWLTVV.

The V and J genes are TRBV18 and TRBJ2-4; D may be TRBD2 (6 bases). Deletions cut 2 bases from V and 8 bases from J, with 19 bases between. This CDR3 has 16 residues. CDR1 is KGHSH, CDR2 LQKENI, per germline. The chain's CDR3 is CASSPSRAGRKDIQYF. The CDR3 DNA follows: TGTGCCAGCTCACCATCGAGGGCGGGAAGGAAGGACATTCAGTACTTC.

This chain connects TRBV5-6 to TRBJ2-3, with TRBD2 matching 9 bases. The V gene's germline CDR1 is SGHDT and CDR2 YYEEEE. The CDR3 spans 14 residues. V trimming: 1 base; J trimming: 3 bases; junction bases outside the gene matches: 0. The CDR3 DNA reads TGTGCCAGCAGCTTGACTAGCGGGACAGATACGCAGTATTTT. It yields the protein CASSLTSGTDTQYF. Full variable domain (missing parts from reference TRBV5-6 and TRBJ2-3): DAGVTQSPTHLIKTRGQQVTLRCSPKSGHDTVSWYQQALGQGPQFIFQYYEEEERQRGNFPDRFSGHQFPNYSSELNVNALLLGDSALYLCASSLTSGTDTQYFGPGTRLTVL.

The chain recombines TRBV5-4 with TRBJ2-5; 13 positions agree with TRBD2. V dropped 4 bases and J dropped 4; count of bases not matched to a gene: 13. Per germline, CDR1 SGHNT and CDR2 YYREEE (reference sequence). The CDR3 runs to 18 residues. The CDR3 region has the DNA TGTGCCAGCAGCGCAGGACTAGCGGGAGTTCTAGGGGGAGAGACCCAGTACTTC. Residues: CASSAGLAGVLGGETQYF.

CDR3 nucleotide sequence: TGTGCCAGCTCACGACTAGGCTACAATGAGCAGTTCTTC. The encoded protein is CASSRLGYNEQFF. The V call is TRBV18, the J call TRBJ2-1; tentative D call: TRBD2 (6 bases). CDR3 size: 13 residues. Looked up from germline, CDR1 is KGHSH and CDR2 is LQKENI. V shed 4 bases and J shed 3 bases, with 7 bases lying between them.

The chain couples TRBV5-4 to TRBJ1-5; the D is unclear. The V end was cut by 4 bases, the J end by 4 bases, with 18 bases between. The CDR3 is 16 amino acids. Germline CDR1 SGHNT, CDR2 YYREEE (reference sequence). The CDR3 sequence is CASSGRRMDYNQPQHF. The CDR3 DNA reads TGTGCCAGCAGCGGACGACGGATGGACTATAATCAGCCCCAGCATTTT.

This chain links TRBV6-5 with TRBJ2-2; D is undetermined. Germline V gene lookup returns CDR1 MNHEY and CDR2 SVGAGI. Deletions cut 0 bases from V and 6 bases from J, with 5 bases between. The CDR3 consists of 13 residues. CDR3 bases: TGTGCCAGCAGTTACTCGTCTCCCGGGGAGCTGTTTTTT. Translation: CASSYSSPGELFF.

This clone appeared once. The chain couples TRBV6-6 to TRBJ1-5; the match to TRBD1 covers 9 bases. V shed 5 bases and J 7 bases; nucleotides not matched to a gene: 9. Germline CDR1 is MNHNY and CDR2 is SVGAGI (reference sequence). The CDR3 loop spans 15 amino acids. Here the CDR3 reads CASSNRTGAGQPQHF. The CDR3 coding sequence is TGTGCCAGCAGTAACCGGACAGGGGCTGGGCAGCCCCAGCATTTT.

The rearrangement uses TRBV27 and TRBJ2-7, with 8 bases that match TRBD1. After removal of 3 bases from V and 0 bases from J, the junction contained 13 bases not matched to a gene. CDR1 and CDR2 from the germline V gene are MNHEY and SMNVEV (reference sequence). The CDR3 loop spans 18 amino acids. In DNA form, the CDR3 reads TGTGCCAGCAGTTTCCTAAACCCGACAGGGGAGTTCTCCTACGAGCAGTACTTC. Protein: CASSFLNPTGEFSYEQYF.

The chain links TRBV7-9 to TRBJ1-4; D is undetermined. This CDR3 is 13 amino acids long. Germline loops: CDR1 SEHNR, CDR2 FQNEAQ (reference sequence). V was clipped by 4 bases and J by 7 bases, with 10 bases between them. CDR3 DNA: TGTGCCAGCAGCTCGGCGGCGCGTGAAAAACTGTTTTTT. It yields the protein CASSSAAREKLFF.

The rearrangement links TRBV6-6 to TRBJ2-7; 7 positions agree with TRBD1. Germline-derived CDR1 and CDR2 are MNHNY and SVGAGI (reference sequence). This CDR3 has 14 amino acids. Trimming at V came to 8 bases and at J to 3 bases, leaving 10 bases not matched to a gene. The CDR3 region has the DNA TGTGCCAGCTATACCGGGACAGAAAGCTACGAGCAGTACTTC. This encodes CASYTGTESYEQYF.

The chain employs TRBV5-4 and TRBJ2-7, with 9 nucleotides matching TRBD2. J was trimmed by 2 bases and V by 4 bases; bases with no gene match: 10. This CDR3 has 16 residues. Germline CDR1 is SGHNT and CDR2 is YYREEE (reference sequence). The CDR3 reads CASSLAGGRVTYEQYF. The DNA of the CDR3 is TGTGCCAGCAGCCTGGCGGGAGGGCGGGTGACCTACGAGCAGTACTTC.

The sample holds a few counts of this clone. The J gene is TRBJ2-7, the V gene TRBV7-6, with D possibly matching TRBD2 (6 bases). Trimming shortened V by 5 bases and J by 6 bases, and 14 bases separated the two germline ends. This CDR3 is built from 13 residues. CDR1 is SGHVS and CDR2 is FNYEAQ in the germline V gene. The CDR3 spells CASSHGTSTEQYF. CDR3 DNA: TGTGCCAGCAGCCATGGGACTTCCACCGAGCAGTACTTC.

V usage is TRBV28 and J usage is TRBJ1-2; 7 nucleotides align to TRBD1. The V segment lost 8 bases and the J segment 4 bases; nucleotides outside the gene matches: 10. The CDR3 spans 14 residues. The germline CDR1 and CDR2 sequences are MDHEN and SYDVKM. DNA of the CDR3: TGTGCCAGCGGTAGGAGGGGGCGAGTCTATGGCTACACCTTC. This codes for CASGRRGRVYGYTF.

This chain links TRBV5-1 with TRBJ2-7; a weak D match, TRBD1 (6 bases). The CDR3 extends over 14 amino acids. Trimming took 5 bases from V and 0 from J, leaving 12 bases between them. The germline CDR1 and CDR2 sequences are SGHRS and YFSETQ. CDR3 residues: CASRYRDNSYEQYF. The CDR3 DNA reads TGCGCCAGCAGGTACCGGGACAACTCCTACGAGCAGTACTTC.

This clone was observed a single time. The chain has TRBV2 and TRBJ2-6, with D hard to call. Germline V gene data show CDR1 as SNHLY and CDR2 as FYNNEI. The CDR3 sequence is 15 residues long. V was trimmed by 4 bases and J by 2 bases, leaving 9 bases between them. This CDR3 is CASSVASAGANVLTF. Here the CDR3 DNA reads TGTGCCAGCAGTGTGGCCTCAGCTGGGGCCAACGTCCTGACTTTC.

This clone was observed a few times. The chain links TRBV7-8 to TRBJ1-2; tentative D call: TRBD1 (6 bases). The CDR3 covers 14 residues. V lost 4 bases and J 0 bases, leaving 9 bases between the germline ends. Germline CDR1 SGHVS, CDR2 FQNEAQ. In DNA, the CDR3 is TGTGCCAGCAGCTCGGACAGATCTAACTATGGCTACACCTTC. Residues: CASSSDRSNYGYTF. Together with reference TRBV7-8 and TRBJ1-2, the CDR3 gives the full variable domain: GAGVSQSPRYKVAKRGQDVALRCDPISGHVSLFWYQQALGQGPEFLTYFQNEAQLDKSGLPSDRFFAERPEGSVSTLKIQRTQQEDSAVYLCASSSDRSNYGYTFGSGTRLTVV.

This clone is a singleton in its sample. The chain employs TRBV5-1 and TRBJ2-7, with TRBD2 matching 7 bases. This CDR3 is 15 amino acids long. Germline V gene sequence: CDR1 SGHRS, CDR2 YFSETQ. The V gene end was trimmed by 8 bases and the J gene end by 1 base; junction bases not matched to a gene: 12. The CDR3 nucleotides read TGCGCCAGTAACAGTGCGGGGGATCCATCCTACGAGCAGTACTTC. This gives the protein CASNSAGDPSYEQYF.

This chain uses TRBV30 with TRBJ2-2; 8 bases align to TRBD1. From germline, CDR1 is GTSNPN and CDR2 SVGIG (reference sequence). Trimming cost V 3 bases and J 7 bases; bases outside gene matches: 22. The length of the CDR3 is 19 residues. The CDR3 spells CAWSGETGDGLLVGGELFF. The CDR3 DNA follows: TGTGCCTGGAGCGGGGAGACAGGGGACGGACTATTGGTTGGCGGGGAGCTGTTTTTT.